Presented here are 29 T cell receptor beta chains from one specimen sequenced in a study of blood T cells in healthy people across ages (dated by TCRdb to the mid-2010s). Library construction relied on 5' RACE. TCRdb shows the sequencer as Illumina HiSeq 2500. A second PCR of about 6 to 12 cycles was run with a J-beta primer mix and a sample-barcoded 5' primer. Through fastp at Q25 and MiXCR, TCRdb rebuilt clones from the public reads, retaining in-frame beta chains. Records with the same CDR3 protein are collapsed into one entry carrying the most frequent genes and DNA. The sample yields just over 1 million distinct CDR3 sequences; 45% were counted once. Of the sample, 15% to 20% falls within the top ten clones. Sequenced sample: blood. The receptors derive from a woman aged 60-75 years in good health.

This clonotype appeared a few times. The V and J genes are TRBV20-1 and TRBJ2-7; perhaps TRBD1 as D (6 bases). Germline V gene sequence: CDR1 DFQATT, CDR2 SNEGSKA (reference sequence). This CDR3 has 14 amino acids. Trimming left V 0 bases short and J 3 bases short, with 12 bases between. The CDR3 sequence is CSARDFDRNYEQYF. The CDR3 DNA is TGCAGTGCTAGAGATTTCGACAGGAACTACGAGCAGTACTTC.

This clonotype has just one count. CDR3 loop: CASSRFGITDTQYF. Here the CDR3 DNA reads TGTGCCAGCAGTAGGTTCGGGATCACAGATACGCAGTATTTT. This sequence joins TRBV6-5 and TRBJ2-3, with D possibly TRBD2 on 5 matching bases. V was trimmed by 5 bases and J by 2 bases, leaving 11 bases between them. The CDR3 runs 14 residues. CDR1 MNHEY and CDR2 SVGAGI come from the germline V gene.

This clonotype showed up just a few times. The V and J genes are TRBV12-3 or TRBV12-4 and TRBJ2-5; D possibly corresponds to TRBD2 (5 bases). The V and J ends lost 1 base and 4 bases respectively, with 10 bases between them. The CDR3 is made up of 14 amino acids. CDR3 protein: CASSLDEGVETQYF. The CDR3, as DNA: TGTGCCAGCAGTTTAGATGAGGGAGTAGAGACCCAGTACTTC.

The chain carries TRBV13 and TRBJ2-1, with D uncertain. Trimming cost V 2 bases and J 15 bases, with 14 bases left between them. Germline CDR1 reads PRHDT; CDR2 reads FYEKMQ (reference sequence). CDR3 length: 12 residues. The CDR3: CASSLIPGRMFF. CDR3 coding DNA: TGTGCCAGCAGCTTAATCCCTGGGCGGATGTTCTTC.

CDR3 bases: TGTGCCAGCAGTTTAGGCCTCTCTACTCAGCCCCAGCATTTT. This translates into CASSLGLSTQPQHF. This rearrangement joins TRBV28 to TRBJ1-5, with D hard to call. The germline gives CDR1 MDHEN, CDR2 SYDVKM. The CDR3 is 14 amino acids. V shed 2 bases and J shed 6 bases, with 11 bases lying between them.

The CDR3 sequence is CASSSIAGGPVQFF. CDR3 nucleotides: TGTGCCAGCAGCTCGATAGCGGGAGGGCCGGTGCAGTTCTTC. The genes are TRBV11-2 and TRBJ2-1; the match to TRBD2 covers 11 bases. The germline CDR1 and CDR2 sequences are SGHAT and FQNNGV. With 4 bases clipped from V and 12 bases from J, the junction kept 8 bases outside the gene matches. The CDR3 sequence is 14 residues long.

V is TRBV20-1 and J is TRBJ1-1; tentatively, D is TRBD1 (5 bases). CDR1 is DFQATT and CDR2 is SNEGSKA in the germline V gene (reference sequence). This CDR3 spans 13 amino acids. V was clipped by 2 bases and J by 7 bases, with 14 bases between them. CDR3 region: CSARRWATVEAFF. Written as DNA, the CDR3 is TGCAGTGCTAGAAGGTGGGCGACAGTTGAAGCTTTCTTT.

The gene calls are TRBV18 and TRBJ2-5; D unclear. The V end was cut by 8 bases, the J end by 5 bases, with 15 bases between. The CDR3 sequence is 13 residues long. From germline, CDR1 is KGHSH and CDR2 LQKENI. The CDR3 is CASATGHRETQYF. In DNA form, the CDR3 reads TGTGCCAGCGCGACCGGCCATCGGGAGACCCAGTACTTC.

This clonotype was seen ten or more times. This sequence joins TRBV20-1 and TRBJ2-6; D might be TRBD2 (5 bases). CDR1 is DFQATT, CDR2 SNEGSKA, per germline (reference sequence). Deletions cut 3 bases from V and 2 bases from J, with 11 bases between. The CDR3 has 15 residues. This chain's CDR3 is CSARAGEPGANVLTF. The CDR3 nucleotides are TGCAGTGCTAGGGCCGGGGAGCCTGGGGCCAACGTCCTGACTTTC.

This sequence joins TRBV12-3 or TRBV12-4 and TRBJ2-5; D is undetermined. The CDR3 is 15 amino acids. The ends were cut back, 3 bases at V and 2 bases at J, with 13 bases in the middle. The CDR3 spells CASSFSPLPQETQYF. The DNA of the CDR3 is TGTGCCAGCAGTTTCTCTCCCCTACCTCAAGAGACCCAGTACTTC.

This clonotype occurred once. This chain links TRBV3-1 with TRBJ2-1; D might be TRBD1 or TRBD2, each matching 5 bases. The CDR3 consists of 13 residues. Trimming shortened V by 4 bases and J by 6 bases, and 10 bases separated the two germline ends. Germline V lookup: CDR1 LGHDT, CDR2 YNNKEL (reference sequence). The CDR3, as DNA: TGTGCCAGCAGCCGGGGGAGCGGCAATGAGCAGTTCTTC. Amino acids: CASSRGSGNEQFF.

In this sample, this clonotype turned up many times. The chain uses TRBV6-5 and TRBJ2-6, with D maybe TRBD1 (5 bases). Germline CDR1 MNHEY, CDR2 SVGAGI. This CDR3 comprises 14 residues. V was trimmed by 6 bases and J by 4 bases, leaving 10 bases between them. The CDR3 DNA sequence: TGTGCCAGCAGCAGGGCTTTGGGGGCCAACGTCCTGACTTTC. This encodes CASSRALGANVLTF.

This rearrangement joins TRBV27 to TRBJ2-1, with D perhaps TRBD1 (7 bases). Trimming shortened V by 7 bases and J by 4 bases, and 17 bases separated the two germline ends. CDR1 MNHEY and CDR2 SMNVEV come from the germline V gene (reference sequence). CDR3 length: 15 amino acids. The CDR3 is CASTPRGERYNEQFF. The CDR3 DNA is TGTGCCAGCACACCCAGGGGGGAGAGGTACAATGAGCAGTTCTTC.

This clonotype appeared many times. This chain connects TRBV29-1 to TRBJ2-3, with a weak D call TRBD2 (7 bases). This CDR3 comprises 19 residues. Trimming left V 4 bases short and J 0 bases short, with 26 bases between. Germline values: CDR1 SQVTM, CDR2 ANQGSEA. The CDR3 nucleotides read TGCAGCGTTGTTCCGATCGCGGGGGCACCCTACGTCAGCACAGATACGCAGTATTTT. It yields the protein CSVVPIAGAPYVSTDTQYF.

This clonotype was detected ten times or more. The genes are TRBV6-2 or TRBV6-3 and TRBJ2-7, with TRBD1 as a possible D gene (6 bases). The length of the CDR3 is 12 residues. Germline V gives CDR1 MNHEY, CDR2 SVGEGT. Trimming removed 5 bases at V and 5 bases at J, with 10 bases between. In DNA, the CDR3 is TGTGCCAGCAGTACAGGGTTGCACGAGCAGTACTTC. Its protein product is CASSTGLHEQYF.

This sequence joins TRBV5-6 and TRBJ2-7; 12 nucleotides agree with TRBD2. The CDR3 contains 18 residues. The V gene end was trimmed by 3 bases and the J gene end by 7 bases; junction bases not matched to a gene: 17. Germline CDR1 SGHDT, CDR2 YYEEEE. CDR3 sequence (DNA): TGTGCCAGCAGCTCAAGGACTAGCGGGATTCCCTCCCCGAGAGAGCAGTACTTC. This codes for CASSSRTSGIPSPREQYF.

V is TRBV3-1 and J is TRBJ2-2; either TRBD1 or TRBD2 may fit D (5 bases each). Germline V lookup: CDR1 LGHDT, CDR2 YNNKEL (reference sequence). Trimming left V 1 base short and J 4 bases short, with 10 bases between. The CDR3 is 15 residues long. CDR3 nucleotide sequence: TGTGCCAGCAGCCAAGTTGGGACCGCCACCGGGGAGCTGTTTTTT. This sequence encodes CASSQVGTATGELFF.

The chain carries TRBV28 and TRBJ2-4; D gene unclear. The V gene lost 2 bases and the J gene lost 8 bases, with 16 bases spanning the gap. This CDR3 region has 15 residues. From germline, CDR1 is MDHEN and CDR2 SYDVKM. The chain's CDR3 is CASSLTLGRSDIQYF. The CDR3 DNA follows: TGTGCCAGCAGTTTAACCCTGGGAAGGTCAGACATTCAGTACTTC.

The gene calls are TRBV12-3 or TRBV12-4 and TRBJ2-3, with 10 bases identical to TRBD1. J was trimmed by 6 bases and V by 6 bases; bases with no gene match: 12. The CDR3 loop spans 16 amino acids. The CDR3 loop is CASSPDRGIWGDTQYF. The CDR3, as DNA: TGTGCCAGCAGCCCGGACAGGGGGATCTGGGGCGATACGCAGTATTTT.

The genes are TRBV6-6 and TRBJ1-2; D is ambiguous. With 6 bases removed from V and 4 bases from J, the gap between germline ends came to 15 bases. The CDR3 runs 14 residues. CDR1 is MNHNY and CDR2 is SVGAGI in the germline V gene (reference sequence). In DNA form, the CDR3 reads TGTGCCAGCAGCTCCGGGGATGGAGCCTATGGCTACACCTTC. This codes for CASSSGDGAYGYTF.

This clonotype was observed a handful of times. This sequence joins TRBV5-1 and TRBJ2-7; 8 positions match TRBD2. CDR1 is SGHRS and CDR2 is YFSETQ in the germline V gene. The length of the CDR3 is 13 residues. Trimming cost V 4 bases and J 5 bases; bases outside gene matches: 5. In nucleotides, the CDR3 is TGCGCCAGCAGCGGGCCGGGACTAGACGAGCAGTACTTC. It yields the protein CASSGPGLDEQYF.

This clonotype was seen at least ten times. Just one base apart from a much larger clone, this may be a read error. The chain employs TRBV12-3 or TRBV12-4 and TRBJ2-5, with 11 bases lining up with TRBD2. This CDR3 region has 15 residues. After removal of 3 bases from V and 11 bases from J, the junction contained 11 bases not matched to a gene. In DNA form, the CDR3 reads TGTGCCAGCAGTTTTTTAGCGGGAGGGCCGGCTGAGCAGTACTTC. Translated, it gives CASSFLAGGPAEQYF.

This clonotype was observed a handful of times. This sequence joins TRBV4-3 and TRBJ2-1; 7 bases are shared with TRBD2. CDR1 and CDR2 (germline): LGHNA, YSLEER. There are 15 residues in the CDR3. J was trimmed by 8 bases and V by 6 bases; bases with no gene match: 13. CDR3 amino acids: CASSTGGGAVDEQFF. In DNA form, the CDR3 reads TGCGCCAGCAGTACCGGGGGAGGGGCAGTTGATGAGCAGTTCTTC.

The chain has TRBV15 and TRBJ2-1; the D is unclear. The CDR3 has 16 residues. V was pared by 0 bases and J by 2 bases, with 11 bases between. Germline V CDR1 and CDR2: LNHNV, YYDKDF (reference sequence). The CDR3 bases are TGTGCCACCAGCAGAGATATCTTCCGAGCCTACAATGAGCAGTTCTTC. As protein: CATSRDIFRAYNEQFF.

This clonotype has just a few counts. The rearrangement uses TRBV3-1 and TRBJ2-4, with 9 nucleotides matching TRBD1. The V segment lost 1 base and the J segment 6 bases; nucleotides outside the gene matches: 4. Germline-derived CDR1 and CDR2 are LGHDT and YNNKEL (reference sequence). This CDR3 is 15 amino acids long. Written as DNA, the CDR3 is TGTGCCAGCAGCCAAGCCGGGACAGGGAGAAACATTCAGTACTTC. Translation: CASSQAGTGRNIQYF.

This sequence joins TRBV3-1 and TRBJ2-2; 11 nucleotides line up with TRBD1. Germline assignment: CDR1 LGHDT and CDR2 YNNKEL (reference sequence). The CDR3 sequence is 14 residues long. V was clipped by 4 bases and J by 8 bases; unmatched bases: 3. In DNA form, the CDR3 reads TGTGCCAGCAGCCGGACAGGGGGCAGAGGGGAGCTGTTTTTT. Translation gives CASSRTGGRGELFF.

This clonotype appeared a few times. The chain joins TRBV20-1 to TRBJ2-1; 12 positions agree with TRBD2. V lost 3 bases and J lost 3; bases outside the gene matches: 6. The CDR3 totals 16 residues. Germline assignment: CDR1 DFQATT and CDR2 SNEGSKA (reference sequence). This chain's CDR3 is CSASPSTSGSYNEQFF. The CDR3 region has the DNA TGCAGTGCTAGTCCCTCGACTAGCGGGAGCTACAATGAGCAGTTCTTC.

This clonotype showed up many times. At one boundary the junction diverges from the germline segment, which might be a read error. The rearrangement links TRBV13 to TRBJ2-7; possibly TRBD2 for D (5 bases). The CDR3 is 13 amino acids. Looked up from germline, CDR1 is PRHDT and CDR2 is FYEKMQ (reference sequence). CDR3 coding DNA: TGCGCCAGCAGCTTGGGGTCGGGGTACGAGCAGTACTTC. Amino acid sequence: CASSLGSGYEQYF.

This clonotype was observed a few times. The gene calls are TRBV4-1 and TRBJ2-5, with D perhaps matching TRBD1 (7 bases). The CDR3 is made up of 14 amino acids. Trimming cost V 3 bases and J 3 bases, with 11 bases left between them. The V gene's germline CDR1 is MGHRA and CDR2 YSYEKL. CDR3 region: CASSQPGGKETQYF. The CDR3 nucleotides are TGCGCCAGCAGCCAGCCAGGGGGGAAAGAGACCCAGTACTTC.